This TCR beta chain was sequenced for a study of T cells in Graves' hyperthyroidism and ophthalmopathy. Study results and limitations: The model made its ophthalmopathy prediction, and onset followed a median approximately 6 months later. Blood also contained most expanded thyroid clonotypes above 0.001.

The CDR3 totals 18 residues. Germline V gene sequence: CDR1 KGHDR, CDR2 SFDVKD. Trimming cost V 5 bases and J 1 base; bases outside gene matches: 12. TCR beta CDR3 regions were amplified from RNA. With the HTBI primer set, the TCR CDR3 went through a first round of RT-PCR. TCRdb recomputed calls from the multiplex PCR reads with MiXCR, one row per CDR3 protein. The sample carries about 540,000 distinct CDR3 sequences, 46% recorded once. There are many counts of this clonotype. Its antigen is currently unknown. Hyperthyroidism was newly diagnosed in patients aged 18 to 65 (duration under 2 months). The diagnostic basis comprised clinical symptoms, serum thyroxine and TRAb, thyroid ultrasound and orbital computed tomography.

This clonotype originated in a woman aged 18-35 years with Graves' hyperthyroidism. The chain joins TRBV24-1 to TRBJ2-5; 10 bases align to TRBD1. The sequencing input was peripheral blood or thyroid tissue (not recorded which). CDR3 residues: CATSAAWGTGDFQETQYF. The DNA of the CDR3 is TGTGCCACCAGTGCGGCTTGGGGGACAGGGGACTTCCAAGAGACCCAGTACTTC.